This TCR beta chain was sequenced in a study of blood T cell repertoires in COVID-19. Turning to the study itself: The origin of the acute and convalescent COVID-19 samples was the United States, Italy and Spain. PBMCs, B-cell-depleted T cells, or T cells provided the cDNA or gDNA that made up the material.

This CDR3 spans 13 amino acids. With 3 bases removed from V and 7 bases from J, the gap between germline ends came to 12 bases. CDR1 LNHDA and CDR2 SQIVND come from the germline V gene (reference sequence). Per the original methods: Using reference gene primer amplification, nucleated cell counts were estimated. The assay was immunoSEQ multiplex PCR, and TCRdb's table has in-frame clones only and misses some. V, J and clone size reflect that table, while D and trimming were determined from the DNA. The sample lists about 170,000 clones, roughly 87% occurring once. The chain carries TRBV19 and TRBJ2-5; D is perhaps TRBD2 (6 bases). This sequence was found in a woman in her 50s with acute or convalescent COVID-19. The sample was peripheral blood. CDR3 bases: TGTGCCAGTAGTATTTCGGGGGATGCGACCCAGTACTTC. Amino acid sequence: CASSISGDATQYF. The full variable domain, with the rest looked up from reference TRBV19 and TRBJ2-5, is DGGITQSPKYLFRKEGQNVTLSCEQNLNHDAMYWYRQDPGQGLRLIYYSQIVNDFQKGDIAEGYSVSREKKESFPLTVTSAQKNPTAFYLCASSISGDATQYFGPGTRLLVL.